These 3 T cell receptor beta chains share one sample of origin, sequenced in a study of blood T cells in healthy people across ages. With a J-beta primer mix and a sample-barcoded 5' primer, a second PCR ran about 7 to 12 cycles. Each CDR3 protein gets one entry after TCRdb re-called the 5' RACE reads with MiXCR. The sample yields around 500,000 distinct CDR3 sequences, about 45% seen once. The sequenced sample consisted of blood. Receptor source: a man aged 80 or over in good health.

The chain links TRBV20-1 to TRBJ2-1; 10 bases are shared with TRBD2. V shed 7 bases and J 6 bases; nucleotides not matched to a gene: 3. Germline lookup yields CDR1 DFQATT and CDR2 SNEGSKA (reference sequence). CDR3 size: 12 residues. Here the CDR3 reads CSVAGGLNEQFF. CDR3 in DNA: TGCAGTGTAGCGGGAGGACTCAATGAGCAGTTCTTC.

Regarding this clonotype: Mismatch with germline at one junction end may stem from a read error. The V call is TRBV4-2, the J call TRBJ2-7; 7 nucleotides match TRBD1. Germline lookup yields CDR1 LGHNA and CDR2 YNFKEQ. There are 14 residues in the CDR3. DNA of the CDR3: TGTGCCAGCAGCCTCCGGGACAGCGCCTACGAGCGGTACTTC. This gives the protein CASSLRDSAYERYF.

This sequence joins TRBV6-5 and TRBJ2-1, with D perhaps assigned TRBD1 or TRBD2 (5 bases each). Germline CDR1 and CDR2: MNHEY and SVGAGI. Trimming cost V 2 bases and J 5 bases, with 25 bases left between them. The CDR3 is 19 amino acids. CDR3 DNA sequence: TGTGCCAGCAGTTACGACGGGCGTCCTGGGGCACCCGGGAACAATGAGCAGTTCTTC. As protein: CASSYDGRPGAPGNNEQFF.